Below are 4 T cell receptor beta chains sequenced from a single sample in a study of metastatic and nonmetastatic thyroid tumors (dated by TCRdb to the early 2020s). Before undergoing thyroid surgery, none of the patients had been given any kind of treatment. Libraries were built with PCR. These reads were obtained on an Illumina HiSeq 4000. TCRdb's own reprocessing of the public reads used fastp at Q25 and MiXCR and kept productive beta chains. The sample table shows about 69,000 clones, and 12% to 15% are seen once. The biggest ten clones account for just over 6.5% of the sample. The sequencing sample was made of blood. The receptors were sampled from a male donor with papillary thyroid cancer or a benign thyroid nodule (not recorded which). Some clones in this sample may be carry-over from other donors' samples.

The V and J genes are TRBV20-1 and TRBJ1-2; 7 bases are a match to TRBD1. This CDR3 comprises 11 residues. In germline, CDR1 is DFQATT, CDR2 SNEGSKA (reference sequence). V lost 5 bases to trimming and J lost 4 bases; unmatched junction nucleotides: 1. The CDR3 region has the DNA TGCAGTGCTGGACAGGTCTATGGCTACACCTTC. It specifies CSAGQVYGYTF.

Worth noting for this clone: No conserved phenylalanine or tryptophan ends this CDR3, so it is likely a read error. The DNA is omitted, as the CDR3 cannot be located on it reliably, and the CDR3 follows TCRdb's listing. The rearrangement uses TRBV4-3 and TRBJ2-7; the table names TRBD1, a call not compared with the DNA. The CDR3 region is 16 residues in length, termini included. Germline CDR1 LGHNA, CDR2 YSLEER. This CDR3 is CASSQGPRDRGDERYL.

This clone was recorded many times. V usage is TRBV11-2 and J usage is TRBJ2-1; 8 nucleotides agree with TRBD2. V lost 5 bases and J lost 8; bases outside the gene matches: 11. This CDR3 comprises 15 residues. Germline V gene sequence: CDR1 SGHAT, CDR2 FQNNGV. CDR3 nucleotide sequence: TGTGCCAGCAGCCATCCGTTGCGGGAGGAATATGAGCAGTTCTTC. Amino acid sequence: CASSHPLREEYEQFF.

This clone has at least ten counts. The chain employs TRBV28 and TRBJ2-1, with D tentatively TRBD2 (6 bases). Trimming shortened V by 7 bases and J by 9 bases, and 19 bases separated the two germline ends. Germline lookup yields CDR1 MDHEN and CDR2 SYDVKM. CDR3 size: 14 residues. CDR3 sequence: CASTFLGGSGEQFF. Here the CDR3 DNA reads TGTGCCAGCACTTTCTTAGGAGGGAGTGGTGAGCAGTTCTTC.